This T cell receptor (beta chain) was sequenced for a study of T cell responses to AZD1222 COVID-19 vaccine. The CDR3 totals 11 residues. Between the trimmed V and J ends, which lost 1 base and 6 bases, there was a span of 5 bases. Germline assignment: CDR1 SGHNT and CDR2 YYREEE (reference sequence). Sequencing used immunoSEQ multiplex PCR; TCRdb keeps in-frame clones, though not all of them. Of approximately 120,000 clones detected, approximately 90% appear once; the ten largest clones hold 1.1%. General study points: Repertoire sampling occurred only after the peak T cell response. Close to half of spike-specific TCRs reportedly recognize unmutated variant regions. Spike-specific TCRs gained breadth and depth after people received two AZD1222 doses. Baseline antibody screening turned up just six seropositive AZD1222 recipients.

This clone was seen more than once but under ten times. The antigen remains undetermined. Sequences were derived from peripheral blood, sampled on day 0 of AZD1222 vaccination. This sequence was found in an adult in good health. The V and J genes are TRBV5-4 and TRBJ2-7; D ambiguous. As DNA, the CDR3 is TGTGCCAGCAGCTTGTACGGCGAGCAGTACTTC. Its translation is CASSLYGEQYF. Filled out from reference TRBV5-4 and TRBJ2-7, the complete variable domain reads ETGVTQSPTHLIKTRGQQVTLRCSSQSGHNTVSWYQQALGQGPQFIFQYYREEENGRGNFPPRFSGLQFPNYSSELNVNALELDDSALYLCASSLYGEQYFGPGTRLTVT.